This is a list of T cell receptor beta chains from one sample in a study of T cells in Graves' hyperthyroidism and ophthalmopathy. From the multiplex PCR reads, TCRdb called clonotypes with MiXCR, one entry per CDR3 protein. The table records about 640,000 distinct CDR3 sequences, about 14% of them present only once. The sequenced material came from blood. The receptors originated from a woman aged 50 to 65 with Graves' ophthalmopathy. CDR3s include the opening cysteine and the closing phenylalanine or tryptophan. Each record gives: CDR3 length, V gene, J gene, D gene, clone size, CDR3 protein, CDR3 DNA. The D gene is left open where the match is weak. Rows may omit the clone size; those that give it use once, few, many or a size class.

>15|TRBV28|TRBJ2-3|TRBD2|few
CASSFGGRGTDTQYF
TGTGCCAGCAGTTTCGGCGGGAGAGGCACAGATACGCAGTATTTT
>15|TRBV15|TRBJ1-2|-|few
CATSRDREHNYGYTF
TGTGCCACCAGCAGAGATCGTGAGCATAACTATGGCTACACCTTC
>16|TRBV27|TRBJ2-3|TRBD2|many
CASSLSILAGTDTQYF
TGTGCCAGCAGTTTATCGATACTAGCGGGCACAGATACGCAGTATTTT
>15|TRBV27|TRBJ2-2|-|-
CASSPGTPNTGELFF
TGTGCCAGCAGTCCAGGGACACCAAACACCGGGGAGCTGTTTTTT
>14|TRBV28|TRBJ1-5|-|many
CASSSIPGHQPQHF
TGTGCCAGCAGTTCAATCCCGGGCCATCAGCCCCAGCATTTT
>15|TRBV19|TRBJ1-1|TRBD1|few
CASSRGRGLGTEAFF
TGTGCCAGTAGTCGGGGCAGGGGGCTGGGCACTGAAGCTTTCTTT
>13|TRBV2|TRBJ2-1|TRBD2|many
CASSEARGNEQFF
TGTGCCAGCAGTGAAGCGCGGGGGAATGAGCAGTTCTTC
>12|TRBV20-1|TRBJ2-3|-|many
CSARPVTDTQYF
TGCAGTGCTAGACCGGTAACAGATACGCAGTATTTT
>11|TRBV7-8|TRBJ1-5|TRBD1|once
CASSMGQTQHF
TGTGCCAGCAGCATGGGACAGACGCAGCATTTT
>12|TRBV12-5|TRBJ2-3|-|few
CASGTESLAQYF
TGTGCTAGTGGCACGGAATCGCTAGCGCAGTATTTT
>12|TRBV6-2/TRBV6-3|TRBJ1-2|-|-
CASKHWNYGYTF
TGTGCCAGCAAACACTGGAACTATGGCTACACCTTC
>13|TRBV5-1|TRBJ2-1|-|many
CASRVVSYNEQFF
TGCGCCAGCAGAGTGGTTTCCTACAATGAGCAGTTCTTC
>15|TRBV29-1|TRBJ2-7|TRBD2|-
CSVSPGRGSSYEQYF
TGCAGCGTCTCCCCGGGACGCGGGAGCTCCTACGAGCAGTACTTC
>15|TRBV28|TRBJ2-3|-|many
CASSRTATRTDTQYF
TGTGCCAGCAGTCGGACAGCTACTCGGACAGATACGCAGTATTTT
>12|TRBV29-1|TRBJ2-5|-|many
CSVESGEETQYF
TGCAGCGTTGAATCCGGAGAAGAGACCCAGTACTTC
>12|TRBV4-2|TRBJ2-3|-|many
CASSRRWDTQYF
TGTGCCAGCAGTCGAAGATGGGATACGCAGTATTTT
>13|TRBV2|TRBJ1-5|TRBD1|-
CAGRDRGGQPQHF
TGTGCCGGCCGGGACAGGGGAGGTCAGCCCCAGCATTTT
>14|TRBV10-3|TRBJ2-3|TRBD2|many
CAIEREGRTDTQYF
TGTGCCATCGAGCGGGAGGGCCGAACAGATACGCAGTATTTT
>15|TRBV20-1|TRBJ2-1|TRBD2|many
CSAGTSGSPYNEQFF
TGCAGTGCCGGGACTAGCGGGAGTCCCTACAATGAGCAGTTCTTC
>13|TRBV6-1|TRBJ1-5|-|-
CASLDPGVQPQHF
TGTGCCAGTCTGGACCCCGGGGTTCAGCCCCAGCATTTT
>14|TRBV29-1|TRBJ2-7|-|many
CSVELMGRSYEQYF
TGCAGCGTTGAACTTATGGGGCGGTCCTACGAGCAGTACTTC
>15|TRBV27|TRBJ2-2|TRBD1|few
CASTAAGQGTGELFF
TGTGCCAGCACTGCAGCCGGACAGGGAACCGGGGAGCTGTTTTTT
>15|TRBV27|TRBJ2-1|TRBD2|many
CASRPLAGGFNEQFF
TGTGCCAGCAGACCGCTAGCGGGAGGTTTTAATGAGCAGTTCTTC